In this sample, the clone carrying this T cell receptor (beta chain) turned up a few times. Measured with immunoSEQ multiplex PCR; TCRdb has only the in-frame clones, and not every one. The table shows roughly 1,700 clones, with roughly 21% occurring only once. The length of the CDR3 is 14 residues. Trimming removed 6 bases from V and 0 bases from J, with 8 bases in between. This sample is part of a study of T cells in localized non-small cell lung cancer. The V gene is TRBV23-1, the J gene TRBJ2-2; D remains unclear. TRBV23-1 is an ORF, with its function uncertain. Sample: lung tumor tissue, taken before any cancer treatment. This clonotype originated in a female donor older than 55 with stage II lung adenocarcinoma. The CDR3 DNA is TGCGCCAGCAGCCAAGACTCGAACACCGGGGAGCTGTTTTTT. Translation: CASSQDSNTGELFF.